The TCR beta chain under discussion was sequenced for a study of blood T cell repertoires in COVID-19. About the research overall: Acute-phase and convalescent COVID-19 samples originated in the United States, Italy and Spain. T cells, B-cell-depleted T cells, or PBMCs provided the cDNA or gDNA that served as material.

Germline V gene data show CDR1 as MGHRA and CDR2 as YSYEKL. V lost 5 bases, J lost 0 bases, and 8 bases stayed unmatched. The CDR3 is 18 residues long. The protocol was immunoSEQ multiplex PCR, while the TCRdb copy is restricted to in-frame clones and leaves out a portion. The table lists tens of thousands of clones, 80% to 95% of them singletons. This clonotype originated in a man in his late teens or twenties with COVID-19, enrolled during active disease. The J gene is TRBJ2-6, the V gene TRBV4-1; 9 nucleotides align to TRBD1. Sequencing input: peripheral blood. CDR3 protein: CASSSRTGDNSGANVLTF. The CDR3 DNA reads TGCGCCAGCAGCTCGCGGACAGGGGACAACTCTGGGGCCAACGTCCTGACTTTC.